A single sample is the source of the 17 T cell receptor beta chains below, sequenced in a study of cytomegalovirus exposure and HLA in healthy donors. The PCR ran on 60 Vbeta and 13 Jbeta primers. Sequenced by immunoSEQ multiplex PCR; TCRdb stores in-frame clones only, minus some. The repertoire has 200,000 or so clones, 60% to 85% of them found once; the top ten carry roughly 16%. Sequencing used PBMCs. These receptors originate from a man aged 40-49 years in good health and CMV-seronegative.

Comments on this clone: A read error may account for a junction end that differs from germline. The chain combines TRBV7-9 with TRBJ2-7; D perhaps matches TRBD1 (6 bases). Germline CDR1 reads SEHNR; CDR2 reads FQNEAQ (reference sequence). This CDR3 region has 14 residues. CDR3 sequence: CSSSLEQGRDEQYF. The DNA for the CDR3 is TGTTCCAGCAGCTTAGAACAGGGTAGAGACGAGCAGTACTTC. Full variable domain (remainder filled in from reference TRBV7-9 and TRBJ2-7): DTGVSQNPRHKITKRGQNVTFRCDPISEHNRLYWYRQTLGQGPEFLTYFQNEAQLEKSRLLSDRFSAERPKGSFSTLEIQRTEQGDSAMYLCSSSLEQGRDEQYFGPGTRLTVT.

The chain joins TRBV5-6 to TRBJ1-4, with D perhaps matching TRBD1 (6 bases). The CDR3 extends over 15 amino acids. Deletions cut 3 bases from V and 6 bases from J, with 15 bases between. The germline gives CDR1 SGHDT, CDR2 YYEEEE. The CDR3 region has the DNA TGTGCCAGCAGCTCTACAGGGCTCTACGATGAAAAACTGTTTTTT. Amino acid sequence: CASSSTGLYDEKLFF.

The V and J genes are TRBV6-5 and TRBJ1-2, with unresolved D. With 6 bases removed from V and 7 bases from J, the gap between germline ends came to 6 bases. The germline V gene encodes CDR1 MNHEY and CDR2 SVGAGI. This CDR3 has 10 amino acids. The CDR3 loop is CASRGSGYTF. DNA of the CDR3: TGTGCCAGCAGGGGCAGTGGCTACACCTTC.

The chain joins TRBV9 to TRBJ2-1; 13 bases match TRBD2. Trimming at V came to 0 bases and at J to 7 bases, leaving 10 bases not matched to a gene. Germline V gene lookup returns CDR1 SGDLS and CDR2 YYNGEE. This CDR3 is 18 amino acids long. In nucleotides, the CDR3 is TGTGCCAGCAGCGTAGGAACTAGCGGGGGGGCAGGTAGGAATGAGCAGTTCTTC. This sequence encodes CASSVGTSGGAGRNEQFF.

V usage is TRBV10-3 and J usage is TRBJ1-1; TRBD1 matches 11 bases. This CDR3 is built from 16 residues. Germline V gene data show CDR1 as ENHRY and CDR2 as SYGVKD. The V gene end was trimmed by 6 bases and the J gene end by 4 bases; junction bases not matched to a gene: 10. CDR3 in DNA: TGTGCCATCAGATCGGACAGGGGGCCTAGGAGCACTGAAGCTTTCTTT. The encoded protein is CAIRSDRGPRSTEAFF.

This clone was recorded only once. CDR3 loop: CASSLPSGYEQYF. CDR3 coding DNA: TGCGCCAGCAGCTTGCCTTCAGGCTACGAGCAGTACTTC. V is TRBV5-1 and J is TRBJ2-7; D gene unclear. Trimming removed 1 base at V and 3 bases at J, with 8 bases between. The CDR3 extends over 13 amino acids. Germline lookup yields CDR1 SGHRS and CDR2 YFSETQ. Full variable domain (rest looked up from reference TRBV5-1 and TRBJ2-7): KAGVTQTPRYLIKTRGQQVTLSCSPISGHRSVSWYQQTPGQGLQFLFEYFSETQRNKGNFPGRFSGRQFSNSRSEMNVSTLELGDSALYLCASSLPSGYEQYFGPGTRLTVT.

CDR3 DNA sequence: TGTGCCATCAGTGACGAGAGGAGGTCTGGAAACACCATATATTTT. This gives the protein CAISDERRSGNTIYF. The V call is TRBV10-3, the J call TRBJ1-3; D is undetermined. Germline assignment: CDR1 ENHRY and CDR2 SYGVKD. The CDR3 is 15 amino acids. V lost 3 bases to trimming and J lost 1 base, with 10 bases between them.

V and J are TRBV6-6 and TRBJ1-2; perhaps TRBD1 as D (5 bases). The CDR3 loop spans 14 amino acids. Germline CDR1 is MNHNY and CDR2 is SVGAGI (reference sequence). Trimming cost V 2 bases and J 8 bases, with 15 bases left between them. DNA of the CDR3: TGTGCCAGCAGTTACGTTGCCCTAGGGGAAGGCTACACCTTC. Translated, it gives CASSYVALGEGYTF.

This clone came up once. This chain joins TRBV5-8 and TRBJ2-1, with TRBD1 matching 10 bases. Germline V CDR1 and CDR2: SGHTS, YDEGEE. V gave up 10 bases and J gave up 7 bases; unmatched junction bases: 5. There are 12 residues in the CDR3. The CDR3 region is CALGTGANEQFF. In nucleotides, the CDR3 is TGTGCCTTGGGGACAGGGGCAAATGAGCAGTTCTTC.

This clone has more than one count but fewer than ten. The CDR3 loop reads CASSQERGTGGLRTEAFF. DNA for the CDR3: TGTGCCAGCAGCCAGGAAAGGGGGACAGGGGGCCTTCGTACTGAAGCTTTCTTT. The V call is TRBV14, the J call TRBJ1-1, with 12 bases lining up with TRBD1. CDR3 size: 18 residues. The V gene end was trimmed by 3 bases and the J gene end by 5 bases; junction bases not matched to a gene: 13. Germline V gene sequence: CDR1 SGHDN, CDR2 FVKESK.

The chain recombines TRBV5-8 with TRBJ2-5; TRBD2 aligns across 16 bases. The CDR3 extends over 17 amino acids. CDR1 SGHTS and CDR2 YDEGEE come from the germline V gene. Trimming cost V 3 bases and J 4 bases; bases outside gene matches: 6. CDR3 DNA sequence: TGTGCCAGCAGCTCCGGGACTAGCGGGGGGGTCCCAGAGACCCAGTACTTC. This encodes CASSSGTSGGVPETQYF.

This clone has more than one count but fewer than ten. The V and J genes are TRBV9 and TRBJ2-1; possibly TRBD1 for D (6 bases). Germline assignment: CDR1 SGDLS and CDR2 YYNGEE. V dropped 0 bases and J dropped 8 bases, with 15 bases sitting between them. This CDR3 contains 15 residues. In DNA, the CDR3 is TGTGCCAGCAGCGTAGGTGGCCTCAGGGGCGATGAGCAGTTCTTC. It codes for CASSVGGLRGDEQFF.

The chain employs TRBV7-6 and TRBJ2-2; 7 bases line up with TRBD2. V dropped 6 bases and J dropped 2; count of bases not matched to a gene: 3. Germline CDR1 reads SGHVS; CDR2 reads FNYEAQ. CDR3 length: 14 amino acids. CDR3 bases: TGTGCCAGCAGAGCGGGGCGTAACACCGGGGAGCTGTTTTTT. Its translation: CASRAGRNTGELFF. The full variable domain, its missing parts supplied by reference TRBV7-6 and TRBJ2-2, is GAGVSQSPRYKVTKRGQDVALRCDPISGHVSLYWYRQALGQGPEFLTYFNYEAQQDKSGLPNDRFSAERPEGSISTLTIQRTEQRDSAMYRCASRAGRNTGELFFGEGSRLTVL.

This chain uses TRBV9 with TRBJ1-1; TRBD1 agrees at 11 bases. V was clipped by 4 bases and J by 6 bases; unmatched bases: 5. The CDR3 covers 14 residues. From germline, CDR1 is SGDLS and CDR2 YYNGEE. The CDR3: CASSPGQGASEAFF. The DNA for the CDR3 is TGTGCCAGCAGCCCTGGACAGGGGGCATCTGAAGCTTTCTTT.

The rearrangement joins TRBV13 to TRBJ1-2; TRBD1 might be the D (6 bases). Trimming removed 6 bases at V and 3 bases at J, with 14 bases between. Germline V gives CDR1 PRHDT, CDR2 FYEKMQ (reference sequence). CDR3 length equals 14 residues. The CDR3 sequence: CASRHRAGDYGYTF. In DNA form, the CDR3 reads TGTGCCAGCAGGCACAGGGCTGGGGACTATGGCTACACCTTC.

As to this clone: The same CDR3 arises from other DNA sequences in this sample as well. The chain combines TRBV27 with TRBJ1-2; D possibly corresponds to TRBD1 (6 bases). The CDR3 is 13 amino acids. Trimming removed 2 bases at V and 4 bases at J, with 8 bases between. The germline V gene has CDR1 MNHEY and CDR2 SMNVEV (reference sequence). In nucleotides, the CDR3 is TGTGCCAGCAGTTTACAGGGGACCTATGGCTACACCTTC. It translates to CASSLQGTYGYTF.

The CDR3 protein is CASRTGTANTEAFF. The CDR3 bases are TGTGCCAGCAGAACCGGGACAGCGAACACTGAAGCTTTCTTT. The chain uses TRBV6-1 and TRBJ1-1; TRBD1 matches at 7 bases. The ends lost 6 bases at V and 1 base at J; junction bases unmatched: 5. This CDR3 is 14 amino acids long. CDR1 and CDR2 (germline): MNHNS, SASEGT.